Following are 7 T cell receptor beta chains from one sample sequenced in a study of T cell clonotyping in hematopoietic cell transplantation. Generated by immunoSEQ multiplex PCR, the TCRdb table keeps only in-frame clones and is missing some. The data show about 10,000 clones, with roughly 90% seen just once and around a quarter held by the top ten. Time point here: recipient sample about 28 days before transplant, after cytoreduction. This specimen was peripheral blood mononuclear cells, taken before stem cell transplant. The origin of the receptors is a woman between 55 and 75 years old with acute myeloid leukemia. Some clones in this sample may be carry-over from other donors' samples.

This clone was detected a few times. This chain links TRBV7-9 with TRBJ1-2; 8 bases agree with TRBD1. Germline CDR1 and CDR2: SEHNR and FQNEAQ (reference sequence). The CDR3 sequence is 13 residues long. The V segment lost 2 bases and the J segment 7 bases; nucleotides outside the gene matches: 3. In DNA form, the CDR3 reads TGTGCCAGCAGCTTACAGGGGGCCGTTGGCTACACCTTC. This sequence encodes CASSLQGAVGYTF.

The chain is built from TRBV2 and TRBJ2-1; 8 nucleotides align to TRBD2. The V segment lost 7 bases and the J segment 3 bases; nucleotides outside the gene matches: 5. This CDR3 region has 14 residues. CDR1 and CDR2 (germline): SNHLY, FYNNEI. The CDR3 reads CASIGGGNYNEQFF. Here the CDR3 DNA reads TGTGCCAGCATCGGGGGGGGTAACTACAATGAGCAGTTCTTC.

The rearrangement joins TRBV5-1 to TRBJ2-2, with D possibly being TRBD1 (6 bases). This CDR3 contains 16 residues. With 4 bases removed from V and 7 bases from J, the gap between germline ends came to 20 bases. In germline, CDR1 is SGHRS, CDR2 YFSETQ. CDR3 loop: CASSQDTGILFGELFF. The CDR3 coding sequence is TGCGCCAGCAGCCAGGACACAGGGATCCTATTCGGGGAGCTGTTTTTT.

The chain combines TRBV2 with TRBJ2-2; maybe TRBD1 (6 bases). Germline V gene lookup returns CDR1 SNHLY and CDR2 FYNNEI. This CDR3 region has 16 residues. V lost 7 bases to trimming and J lost 1 base, with 16 bases between them. The chain's CDR3 is CASTRDNTGNTGELFF. The CDR3 DNA is TGTGCCAGCACAAGGGACAATACAGGGAACACCGGGGAGCTGTTTTTT.

This sequence joins TRBV7-9 and TRBJ2-1; TRBD2 aligns across 11 bases. Trimming took 0 bases from V and 8 from J; bases not matched to a gene: 12. CDR1 is SEHNR, CDR2 FQNEAQ, per germline (reference sequence). This CDR3 region has 18 residues. CDR3 sequence reads: CASSLAEVSGRAWDEQFF. As DNA, the CDR3 is TGTGCCAGCAGCTTAGCGGAAGTTAGCGGGAGGGCCTGGGATGAGCAGTTCTTC.

V is TRBV4-1 and J is TRBJ2-5; a weak D match, TRBD2 (5 bases). The J call may be in error: the DNA end matches TRBJ2-7 better. The germline V gene has CDR1 MGHRA and CDR2 YSYEKL. The CDR3 consists of 15 residues. Here the CDR3 reads CASNYEPSSTYEQYF. Here the CDR3 DNA reads TGCGCCAGCAACTACGAGCCTAGCAGCACCTACGAGCAGTACTTC.

V gene TRBV5-4 combines with J gene TRBJ2-3; unclear D gene. Per the germline V gene, CDR1 is SGHNT and CDR2 is YYREEE (reference sequence). CDR3 size: 13 residues. V lost 2 bases, J lost 1 base, and 5 bases lay in between. The CDR3 reads CASSFWGTDTQYF. CDR3 coding DNA: TGTGCCAGCAGCTTTTGGGGCACAGATACGCAGTATTTT.